Listed below are T cell receptor beta chains from one sample, sequenced in a study of T-cell reconstitution after alpha-beta-depleted transplantation in children. TCRdb re-derived calls from the PCR reads in MiXCR, one entry per CDR3 protein. The table records hundreds of thousands of distinct CDR3 sequences, approximately 14% of them present only once. Sequencing was performed on PBMCs, taken before TCRalphabeta/CD19-depleted stem cell transplant. Every receptor here comes from a girl aged 2 to 9 with congenital amegakaryocytic thrombocytopenia, due to receive a stem cell transplant. The CDR3 runs from the conserved cysteine through the conserved F or W. D genes are given only for firm matches. Size values are once, few and many counts, or a class for expanded clones, and some rows have none.

D,size,V,J,CDR3,DNA
TRBD1,many,TRBV9,TRBJ2-1,CASSGRQGAGNEQFF,TGTGCCAGCAGCGGAAGACAGGGGGCTGGCAATGAGCAGTTCTTC
-,-,TRBV6-2/TRBV6-3,TRBJ1-1,CASGPSVSTEAFF,TGTGCCAGCGGACCATCGGTTAGCACTGAAGCTTTCTTT
-,few,TRBV27,TRBJ2-7,CASSLFRATFEQYF,TGTGCCAGCAGTTTATTCCGGGCTACTTTCGAGCAGTACTTC
-,many,TRBV20-1,TRBJ2-7,CSARTAVTYEQYF,TGCAGTGCTAGGACGGCGGTAACCTACGAGCAGTACTTC
TRBD2,many,TRBV4-1,TRBJ2-1,CASSQESGRLAGGQYNEQFF,TGCGCCAGCAGCCAAGAATCCGGACGACTAGCGGGAGGACAATACAATGAGCAGTTCTTC
-,many,TRBV5-1,TRBJ1-1,CASSFTENTEAFF,TGTGCCAGCAGCTTTACAGAGAACACTGAAGCTTTCTTT
-,-,TRBV5-1,TRBJ1-1,CASSPGSEGKTFF,TGCGCCAGCAGCCCTGGCTCGGAGGGTAAAACTTTCTTT
-,-,TRBV5-1,TRBJ2-7,CASSLAGASEQYF,TGCGCCAGCAGCTTGGCCGGGGCATCCGAGCAGTACTTC
-,many,TRBV27,TRBJ2-3,CASSSLGDTQYF,TGCGCCAGCAGCTCCCTTGGAGATACGCAGTATTTT
TRBD2,-,TRBV7-9,TRBJ2-5,CASNSGRVKETQYF,TGTGCCAGCAATAGCGGGAGGGTGAAAGAGACCCAGTACTTC
-,-,TRBV12-3/TRBV12-4,TRBJ2-5,CASKANNQETQYF,TGTGCCAGCAAAGCTAACAATCAAGAGACCCAGTACTTC
-,many,TRBV2,TRBJ2-7,CASSVGTPEQYF,TGTGCCAGCAGTGTAGGGACGCCCGAGCAGTACTTC
TRBD1,-,TRBV12-3/TRBV12-4,TRBJ1-1,CASTGGNTEAFF,TGTGCCAGTACAGGGGGGAACACTGAAGCTTTCTTT
TRBD1,many,TRBV20-1,TRBJ1-3,CSARTGAGNTIYF,TGCAGTGCTCGGACAGGGGCTGGAAACACCATATATTTT
TRBD1,-,TRBV30,TRBJ1-1,CAWRDRDTEAFF,TGTGCCTGGAGAGACAGGGATACTGAAGCGTTCTTT
-,many,TRBV11-2,TRBJ2-3,CASSLEDVNTQYF,TGTGCCAGCAGCTTAGAAGACGTTAATACGCAGTATTTT
TRBD2,many,TRBV2,TRBJ2-1,CASSELTSGSGEQFF,TGTGCCAGCAGTGAATTGACTAGCGGGAGTGGAGAGCAGTTCTTC
-,many,TRBV12-3/TRBV12-4,TRBJ2-1,CASTPSSSSYNEQFF,TGTGCCAGCACCCCCAGTTCGAGCTCCTACAATGAGCAGTTCTTC
-,few,TRBV5-1,TRBJ2-7,CASSPPSWLDYEQYF,TGCGCCAGCAGCCCGCCGTCTTGGCTAGACTACGAGCAGTACTTC
-,many,TRBV29-1,TRBJ2-3,CSVGLDTQYF,TGCAGCGTTGGTCTAGATACGCAGTATTTT
-,many,TRBV27,TRBJ1-1,CASSFSTRGNTEAFF,TGTGCCAGCAGTTTTTCAACTAGGGGGAACACTGAAGCTTTCTTT
-,-,TRBV7-8,TRBJ2-1,CASSSRPTLGSGNEQFF,TGTGCCAGCAGCTCTAGACCAACACTCGGGAGTGGTAATGAGCAGTTCTTC
TRBD1,-,TRBV10-3,TRBJ2-1,CAITDPTGESSYNEQFF,TGTGCCATCACCGACCCCACAGGGGAGAGCTCCTACAATGAGCAGTTCTTC
-,few,TRBV20-1,TRBJ2-7,CSARGPRDYEQYF,TGCAGTGCTAGAGGCCCCCGGGACTACGAGCAGTACTTC
TRBD2,few,TRBV19,TRBJ2-3,CASSNPAGLTDTQYF,TGTGCCAGTAGTAATCCAGCGGGACTCACAGATACGCAGTATTTT
TRBD1,few,TRBV7-8,TRBJ2-5,CASSLATGGLDQETQYF,TGTGCCAGCAGCTTAGCAACAGGGGGCTTGGATCAAGAGACCCAGTACTTC
-,few,TRBV7-8,TRBJ2-7,CASSSVWDIYEQYF,TGTGCCAGCAGCTCGGTCTGGGATATCTACGAGCAGTACTTC
-,many,TRBV12-3/TRBV12-4,TRBJ1-5,CASSWGTVMRPQHF,TGTGCCAGCAGTTGGGGGACGGTAATGCGGCCCCAGCATTTT